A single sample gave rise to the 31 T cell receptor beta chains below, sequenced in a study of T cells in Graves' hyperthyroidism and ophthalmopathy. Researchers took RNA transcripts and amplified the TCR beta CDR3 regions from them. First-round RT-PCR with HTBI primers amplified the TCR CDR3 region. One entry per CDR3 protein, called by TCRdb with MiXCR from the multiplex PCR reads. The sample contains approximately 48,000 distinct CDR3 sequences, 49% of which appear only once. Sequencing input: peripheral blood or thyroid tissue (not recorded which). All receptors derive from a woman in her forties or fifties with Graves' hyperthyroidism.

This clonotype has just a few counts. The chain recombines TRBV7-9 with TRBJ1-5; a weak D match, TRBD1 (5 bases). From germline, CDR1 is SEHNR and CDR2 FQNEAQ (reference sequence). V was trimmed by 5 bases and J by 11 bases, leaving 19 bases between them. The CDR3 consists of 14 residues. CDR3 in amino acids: CASSPPSGDVTQHF. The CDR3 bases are TGTGCCAGCAGCCCGCCCTCGGGGGACGTGACCCAGCATTTT.

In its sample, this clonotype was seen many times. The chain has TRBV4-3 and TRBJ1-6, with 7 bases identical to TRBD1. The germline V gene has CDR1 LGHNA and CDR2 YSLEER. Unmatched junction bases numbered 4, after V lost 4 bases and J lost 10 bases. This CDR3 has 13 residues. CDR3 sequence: CASSLQGSSPLHF. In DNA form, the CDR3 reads TGCGCCAGCAGCCTACAGGGGAGCTCACCCCTCCACTTT.

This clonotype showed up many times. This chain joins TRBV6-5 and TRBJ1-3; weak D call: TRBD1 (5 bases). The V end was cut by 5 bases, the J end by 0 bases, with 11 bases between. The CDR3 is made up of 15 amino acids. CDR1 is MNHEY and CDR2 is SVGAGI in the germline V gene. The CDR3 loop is CASSRDRSSGNTIYF. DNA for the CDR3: TGTGCCAGCAGTCGCGACAGAAGCTCTGGAAACACCATATATTTT.

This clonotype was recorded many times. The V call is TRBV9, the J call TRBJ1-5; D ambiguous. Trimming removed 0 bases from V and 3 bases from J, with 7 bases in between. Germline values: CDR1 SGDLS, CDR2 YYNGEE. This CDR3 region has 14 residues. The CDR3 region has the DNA TGTGCCAGCAGCGTAGCGCCTGACAATCAGCCCCAGCATTTT. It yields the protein CASSVAPDNQPQHF.

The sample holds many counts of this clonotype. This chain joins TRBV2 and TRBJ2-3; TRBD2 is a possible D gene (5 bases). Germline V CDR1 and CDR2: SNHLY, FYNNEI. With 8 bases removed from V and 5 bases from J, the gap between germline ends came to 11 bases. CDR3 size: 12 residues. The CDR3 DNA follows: TGTGCCAGCCTGGTTGGAGGAGATACGCAGTATTTT. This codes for CASLVGGDTQYF.

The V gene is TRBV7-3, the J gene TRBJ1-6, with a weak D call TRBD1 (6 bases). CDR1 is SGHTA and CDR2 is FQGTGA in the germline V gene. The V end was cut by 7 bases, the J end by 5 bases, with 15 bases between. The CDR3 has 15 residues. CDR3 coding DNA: TGTGCCAGCAATTACCGGGACACCGATAATTCACCCCTCCACTTT. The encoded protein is CASNYRDTDNSPLHF.

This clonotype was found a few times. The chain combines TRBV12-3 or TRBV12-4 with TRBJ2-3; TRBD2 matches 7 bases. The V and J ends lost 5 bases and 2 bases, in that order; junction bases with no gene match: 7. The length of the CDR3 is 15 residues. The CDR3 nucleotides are TGTGCCAGCAGTCCCCGGGACTATCACACAGATACGCAGTATTTT. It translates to CASSPRDYHTDTQYF.

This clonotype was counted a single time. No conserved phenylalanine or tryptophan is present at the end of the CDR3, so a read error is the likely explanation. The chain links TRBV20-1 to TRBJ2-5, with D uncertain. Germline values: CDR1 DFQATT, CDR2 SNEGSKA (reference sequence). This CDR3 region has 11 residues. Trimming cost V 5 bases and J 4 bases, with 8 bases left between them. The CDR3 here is CSAPTPETQYL. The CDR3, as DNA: TGCAGTGCTCCTACCCCAGAGACCCAGTACCTC.

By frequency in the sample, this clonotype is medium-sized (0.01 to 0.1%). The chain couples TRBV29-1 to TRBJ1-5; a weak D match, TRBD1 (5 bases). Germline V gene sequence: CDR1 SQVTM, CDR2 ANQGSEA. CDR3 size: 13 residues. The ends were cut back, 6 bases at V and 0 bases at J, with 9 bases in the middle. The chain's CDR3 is CSVGENSNQPQHF. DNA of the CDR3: TGCAGCGTGGGGGAGAATAGCAATCAGCCCCAGCATTTT.

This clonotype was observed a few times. The CDR3 DNA follows: TGCAGTGCTAGTGGACTAGCGGGAGGCCCCTACGAGCAGTACTTC. Amino acid sequence: CSASGLAGGPYEQYF. The chain combines TRBV20-1 with TRBJ2-7, with 14 bases aligning to TRBD2. The ends lost 3 bases at V and 2 bases at J; junction bases unmatched: 3. This CDR3 spans 15 amino acids. Germline CDR1 DFQATT, CDR2 SNEGSKA (reference sequence).

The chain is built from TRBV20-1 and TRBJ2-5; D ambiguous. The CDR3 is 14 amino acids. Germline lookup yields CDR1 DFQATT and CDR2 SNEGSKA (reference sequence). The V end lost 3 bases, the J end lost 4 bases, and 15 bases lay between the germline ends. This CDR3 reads CSARRQLVGETQYF. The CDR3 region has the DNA TGCAGTGCTAGGAGGCAGCTAGTCGGAGAGACCCAGTACTTC.

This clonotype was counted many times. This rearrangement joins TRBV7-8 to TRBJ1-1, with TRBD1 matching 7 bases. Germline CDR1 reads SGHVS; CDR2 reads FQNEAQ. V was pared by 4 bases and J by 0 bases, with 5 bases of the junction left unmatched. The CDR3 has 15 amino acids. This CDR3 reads CASSSNRGLNTEAFF. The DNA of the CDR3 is TGTGCCAGCAGCTCGAACAGGGGACTGAACACTGAAGCTTTCTTT.

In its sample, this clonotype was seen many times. The CDR3 DNA reads as TGTGCCATCAGGGCCGGGACAGGGATATCCTACGAGCAGTACTTC. It translates to CAIRAGTGISYEQYF. The rearrangement uses TRBV10-3 and TRBJ2-7, with TRBD1 matching over 9 bases. J lost 1 base, V lost 6 bases, and 7 bases had no gene match. This CDR3 has 15 residues. Looked up from germline, CDR1 is ENHRY and CDR2 is SYGVKD.

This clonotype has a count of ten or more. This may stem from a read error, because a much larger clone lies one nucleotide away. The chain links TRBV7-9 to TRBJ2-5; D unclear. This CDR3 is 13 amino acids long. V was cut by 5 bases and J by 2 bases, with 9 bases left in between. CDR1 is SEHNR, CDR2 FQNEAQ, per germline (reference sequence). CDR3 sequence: CASSRRRQETQYF. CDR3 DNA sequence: TGTGCCAGCAGCCGACGCAGGCAAGAGACCCAGTACTTC.

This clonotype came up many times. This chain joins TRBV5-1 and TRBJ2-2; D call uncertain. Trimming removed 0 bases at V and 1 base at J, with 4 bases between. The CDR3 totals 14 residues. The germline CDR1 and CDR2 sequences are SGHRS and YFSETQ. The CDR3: CASSLGENTGELFF. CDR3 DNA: TGCGCCAGCAGCTTGGGAGAGAACACCGGGGAGCTGTTTTTT.

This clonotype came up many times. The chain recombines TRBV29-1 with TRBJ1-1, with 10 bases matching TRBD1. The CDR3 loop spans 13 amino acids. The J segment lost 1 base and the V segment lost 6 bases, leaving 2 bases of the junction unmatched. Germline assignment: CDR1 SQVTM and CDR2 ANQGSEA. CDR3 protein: CSVDRGPNTEAFF. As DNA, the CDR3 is TGCAGCGTCGACAGGGGGCCGAACACTGAAGCTTTCTTT.

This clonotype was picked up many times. This chain's CDR3 is CASSRQVGNTEAFF. The CDR3 nucleotides are TGTGCCAGCAGCCGACAGGTGGGGAACACTGAAGCTTTCTTT. The rearrangement links TRBV12-3 or TRBV12-4 to TRBJ1-1; maybe TRBD1 (6 bases). V lost 6 bases, J lost 1 base, and 12 bases lay in between. This CDR3 has 14 residues.

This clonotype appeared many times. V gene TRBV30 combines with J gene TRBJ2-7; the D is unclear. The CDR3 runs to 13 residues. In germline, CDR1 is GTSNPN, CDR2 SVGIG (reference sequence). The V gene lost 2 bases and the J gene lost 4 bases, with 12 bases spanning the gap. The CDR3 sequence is CAWSLGSEYEQYF. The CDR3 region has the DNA TGTGCCTGGAGTCTAGGCAGCGAATACGAGCAGTACTTC.

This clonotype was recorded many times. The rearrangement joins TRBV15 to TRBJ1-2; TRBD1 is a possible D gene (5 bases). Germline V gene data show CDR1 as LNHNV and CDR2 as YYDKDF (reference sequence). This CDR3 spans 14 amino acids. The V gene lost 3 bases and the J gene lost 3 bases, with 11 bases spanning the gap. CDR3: CATSRTASDYGYTF. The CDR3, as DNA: TGTGCCACCAGCAGGACAGCTAGCGACTATGGCTACACCTTC.

The CDR3 DNA reads as TGCAGCGCTGGGACAGGGGGCGGGAACACTGAAGCTTTCTTT. It is translated as CSAGTGGGNTEAFF. This chain connects TRBV29-1 to TRBJ1-1; 12 bases line up with TRBD1. The CDR3 loop spans 14 amino acids. The J segment lost 1 base and the V segment lost 7 bases, leaving 4 bases of the junction unmatched. The germline V gene has CDR1 SQVTM and CDR2 ANQGSEA.

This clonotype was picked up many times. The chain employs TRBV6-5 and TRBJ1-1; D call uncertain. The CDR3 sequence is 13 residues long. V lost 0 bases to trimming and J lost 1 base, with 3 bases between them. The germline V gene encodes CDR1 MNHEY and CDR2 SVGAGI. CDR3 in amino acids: CASSYSANTEAFF. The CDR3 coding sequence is TGTGCCAGCAGTTACTCCGCGAACACTGAAGCTTTCTTT.

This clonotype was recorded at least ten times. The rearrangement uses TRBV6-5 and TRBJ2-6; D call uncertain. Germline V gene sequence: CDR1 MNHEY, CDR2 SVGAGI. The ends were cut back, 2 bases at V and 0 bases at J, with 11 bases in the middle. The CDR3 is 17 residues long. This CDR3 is CASSYIGRLSGANVLTF. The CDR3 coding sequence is TGTGCCAGCAGTTACATAGGACGCCTCTCTGGGGCCAACGTCCTGACTTTC.

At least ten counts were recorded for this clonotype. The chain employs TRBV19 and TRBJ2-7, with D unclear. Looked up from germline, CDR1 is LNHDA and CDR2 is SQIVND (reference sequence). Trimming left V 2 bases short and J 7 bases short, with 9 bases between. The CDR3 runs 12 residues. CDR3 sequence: CASSIRTREQYF. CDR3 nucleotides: TGTGCCAGTAGTATAAGAACGAGGGAGCAGTACTTC.

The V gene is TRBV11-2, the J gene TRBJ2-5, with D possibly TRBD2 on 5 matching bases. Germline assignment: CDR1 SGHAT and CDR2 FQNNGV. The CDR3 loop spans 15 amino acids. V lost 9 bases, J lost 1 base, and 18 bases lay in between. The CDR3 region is CASSPRTQPQETQYF. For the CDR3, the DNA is TGTGCCAGTAGTCCGCGGACTCAACCCCAAGAGACCCAGTACTTC.

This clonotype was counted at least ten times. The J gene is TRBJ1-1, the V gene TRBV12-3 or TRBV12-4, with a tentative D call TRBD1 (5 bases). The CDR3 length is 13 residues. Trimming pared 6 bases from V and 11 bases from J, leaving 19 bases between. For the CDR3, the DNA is TGTGCCAGCAGCCCCCTAGAGGGGCTGAACGCTTTCTTT. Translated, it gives CASSPLEGLNAFF.

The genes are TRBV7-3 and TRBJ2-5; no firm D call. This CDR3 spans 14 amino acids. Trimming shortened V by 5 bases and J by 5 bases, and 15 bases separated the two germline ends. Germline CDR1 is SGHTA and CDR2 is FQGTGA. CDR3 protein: CASSPVPTGETQYF. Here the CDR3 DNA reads TGTGCCAGCAGCCCCGTCCCCACCGGGGAGACCCAGTACTTC. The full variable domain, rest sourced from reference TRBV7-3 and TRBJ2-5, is GAGVSQTPSNKVTEKGKYVELRCDPISGHTALYWYRQSLGQGPEFLIYFQGTGAADDSGLPNDRFFAVRPEGSVSTLKIQRTERGDSAVYLCASSPVPTGETQYFGPGTRLLVL.

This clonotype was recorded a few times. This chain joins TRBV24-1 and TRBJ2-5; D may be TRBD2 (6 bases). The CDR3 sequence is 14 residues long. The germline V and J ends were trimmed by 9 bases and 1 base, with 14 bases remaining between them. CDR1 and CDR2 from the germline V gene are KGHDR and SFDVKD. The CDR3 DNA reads TGTGCCACCGCTGAAGGGACTCCCCAAGAGACCCAGTACTTC. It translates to CATAEGTPQETQYF.

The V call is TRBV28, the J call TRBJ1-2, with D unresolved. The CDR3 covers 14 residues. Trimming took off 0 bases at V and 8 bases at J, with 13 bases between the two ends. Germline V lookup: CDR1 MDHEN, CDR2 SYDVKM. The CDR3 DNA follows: TGTGCCAGCAGTTTATGGGCCGTTGCGGGAGGCTACACCTTC. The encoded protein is CASSLWAVAGGYTF.

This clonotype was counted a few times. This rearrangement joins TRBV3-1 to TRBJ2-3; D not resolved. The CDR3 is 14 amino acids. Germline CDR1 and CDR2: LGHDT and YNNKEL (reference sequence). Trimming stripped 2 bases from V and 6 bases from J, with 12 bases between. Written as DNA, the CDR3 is TGTGCCAGCAGCCAACAAGATGGGGTGGATACGCAGTATTTT. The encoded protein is CASSQQDGVDTQYF.

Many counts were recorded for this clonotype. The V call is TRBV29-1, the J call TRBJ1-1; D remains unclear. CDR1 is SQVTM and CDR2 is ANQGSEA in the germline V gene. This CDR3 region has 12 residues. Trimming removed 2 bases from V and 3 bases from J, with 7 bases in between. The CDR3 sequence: CSVEIGYTEAFF. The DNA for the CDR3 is TGCAGCGTTGAAATCGGGTACACTGAAGCTTTCTTT. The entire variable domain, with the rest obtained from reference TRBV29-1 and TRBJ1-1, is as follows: SAVISQKPSRDICQRGTSLTIQCQVDSQVTMMFWYRQQPGQSLTLIATANQGSEATYESGFVIDKFPISRPNLTFSTLTVSNMSPEDSSIYLCSVEIGYTEAFFGQGTRLTVV.

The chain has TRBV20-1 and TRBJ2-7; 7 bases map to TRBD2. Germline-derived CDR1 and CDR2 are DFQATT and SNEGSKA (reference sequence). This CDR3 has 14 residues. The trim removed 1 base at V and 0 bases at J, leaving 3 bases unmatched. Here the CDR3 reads CSARVGGSSYEQYF. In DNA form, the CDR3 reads TGCAGTGCTAGAGTAGGCGGGAGCTCCTACGAGCAGTACTTC.